These 2 T cell receptor beta chains were all obtained from the same sample, sequenced in a study of cytomegalovirus exposure and HLA in healthy donors (dated by TCRdb to about 2017). Libraries were prepared through the immunoSEQ multiplex PCR assay. For the multiplex PCR, a mixture combining 60 forward primers for TCR Vbeta segments and 13 reverse primers for TCR Jbeta segments was used. The table was pulled from immuneACCESS by TCRdb, which kept in-frame rearrangements only. Such tables lose some clones; where checked, under half of the loss comes from unresolved V genes, and the rest has no known cause. The sample table shows roughly 200,000 clones, and 85% are seen once. The ten largest account for around 2.3% of the sample. Specimen: PBMCs. These receptors originate from a woman aged 50 to 60 in good health and CMV-seronegative.

The gene calls are TRBV19 and TRBJ2-5; maybe TRBD2 (5 bases). V was trimmed by 6 bases and J by 5 bases, leaving 16 bases between them. In germline, CDR1 is LNHDA, CDR2 SQIVND (reference sequence). The CDR3 sequence is 14 residues long. The DNA of the CDR3 is TGTGCCAGTAGACCCAAGGGAGTTTCGGAGACCCAGTACTTC. Translation: CASRPKGVSETQYF.

V and J are TRBV6-5 and TRBJ2-5, with D unresolved. In germline, CDR1 is MNHEY, CDR2 SVGAGI. This CDR3 has 13 amino acids. The V and J ends lost 7 bases and 1 base respectively, with 10 bases between them. CDR3 amino acids: CASTVPGQETQYF. The DNA for the CDR3 is TGTGCCAGCACCGTACCGGGCCAAGAGACCCAGTACTTC.